The clone carrying this TCR beta chain appeared many times. 5'RACE with 10-nucleotide random UMIs produced the cDNA. A single record per CDR3 protein comes from TCRdb applying MiXCR to the 5' RACE reads. This sample has tens of thousands of distinct CDR3 sequences, with approximately 13% found just once. This CDR3 is 14 amino acids long. CDR1 and CDR2 from the germline V gene are SGHRS and YFSETQ. V dropped 4 bases and J dropped 4 bases, with 14 bases sitting between them. The data derive from a study of neurological immune-mediated disorders. Indicated time point: longitudinal time-point 2. The unsorted libraries originated from 2 million PBMCs kept at -80 C.

The chain employs TRBV5-1 and TRBJ1-2, with a tentative D call TRBD1 (5 bases). The sequence was collected from a female donor with HTLV-1-associated myelopathy (HAM/TSP). Sequenced input: PBMCs. CDR3 sequence reads: CASSASDSVYGYTF. The DNA of the CDR3 is TGCGCCAGCAGCGCCTCAGACAGCGTCTATGGCTACACCTTC.